This T cell receptor beta chain was recorded in a study of blood T cell repertoires in COVID-19. Study-wide context: Some COVID-19 samples were acute and others convalescent; all came from the United States, Italy and Spain. Nucleic acid was either cDNA or gDNA, and it came from T cells, B-cell-depleted T cells, or PBMCs.

In the original workflow: Reference gene primer amplification in the assay estimated nucleated cell counts. The repertoire was sequenced with immunoSEQ multiplex PCR; TCRdb's copy has only in-frame clones and lacks some. The V and J calls and clone size are taken from that table; D and trimming were inferred from the DNA. Counted here are some 230,000 clones, 75% to 85% occurring once; the ten biggest clones make up less than 7.5%. The sample was peripheral blood. The receptor comes from a woman between 50 and 59 years old with acute or convalescent COVID-19.

The CDR3 sequence: CASKLAGGREQYF. CDR3 nucleotide sequence: TGTGCCAGCAAACTAGCGGGAGGGCGAGAGCAGTACTTC. The chain links TRBV6-5 to TRBJ2-7, with TRBD2 identical over 13 bases. Germline V CDR1 and CDR2: MNHEY, SVGAGI. The V gene end was trimmed by 7 bases and the J gene end by 7 bases; junction bases not matched to a gene: 4. The CDR3 is 13 residues long.